The subject of this entry is one TCR beta chain. Its specificity is unknown. The ends were cut back, 5 bases at V and 0 bases at J, with 11 bases in the middle. CDR3 size: 15 residues. Germline CDR1 LNHDA, CDR2 SQIVND (reference sequence). This specimen comes from a study of cytomegalovirus exposure and HLA in healthy donors. General observations from the study: Across donors, sequencing depth was assumed by presence/absence analyses to be roughly uniform. Some V segments, including TRBV6-2 and TRBV6-3, were excluded as indistinguishable. Later analysis associated a missense DCLRE1C variant with TCR beta V- and J-gene trimming. It was 164 TCR beta chains that were listed as cytomegalovirus-associated.

PCR used 60 Vbeta primers and 13 Jbeta primers. The assay was immunoSEQ multiplex PCR, and TCRdb's table has in-frame clones only and misses some. The listing records 100,000 to 150,000 clones. This TCR derives from a young man in good health and CMV-seronegative. Input material: PBMCs. V is TRBV19 and J is TRBJ2-1; D not resolved. The CDR3 here is CASSPDSYSYNEQFF. The CDR3 DNA reads as TGTGCCAGTAGTCCAGACTCGTACTCCTACAATGAGCAGTTCTTC.